This T cell receptor (beta chain) derives from a study of cytomegalovirus exposure and HLA in healthy donors. Regarding the study as a whole: Earlier results showed most TCR beta V segments being productive about 87% or about 30% of the time.

A remark on this clone: What it binds is not known.

The PCR contained 60 Vbeta and 13 Jbeta primers. Assay: immunoSEQ multiplex PCR; the TCRdb copy retains only in-frame clones and omits some. The table lists roughly 120,000 clones. The V end lost 4 bases, the J end lost 6 bases, and 10 bases lay between the germline ends. CDR1 SGHNT and CDR2 YENEEA come from the germline V gene. This CDR3 has 12 amino acids. The sample comprised PBMCs. The chain uses TRBV11-3 and TRBJ2-7; a weak D match, TRBD2 (6 bases). The clonotype was recovered from a man between 18 and 35 years old in good health and CMV-seronegative. This CDR3 is CASSSEGTEQYF. DNA of the CDR3: TGTGCCAGCAGCTCGGAGGGGACCGAGCAGTACTTC.